The 9 T cell receptor beta chains reported below all come from one sample, sequenced in a study of cytomegalovirus exposure and HLA in healthy donors (dated by TCRdb to about 2017). The library was generated by the immunoSEQ multiplex PCR assay. The multiplex PCR relied on a mix of 60 forward primers for TCR Vbeta segments and 13 reverse primers for TCR Jbeta segments. The source is immuneACCESS, and TCRdb retained only in-frame sequences with V and J called. Part of the clones is not carried over; for the studies checked, unresolved V genes explain less than half of this, and the remainder is unexplained. For this sample there are hundreds of thousands of clones; 82% appear just once. Clones ranked in the top ten supply around 6% of the sample. The sample comprised PBMCs. The origin of the receptors is a man in his forties in good health and CMV-seropositive.

The J gene is TRBJ2-1, the V gene TRBV7-9, with TRBD2 identical over 7 bases. CDR3 length: 16 residues. Trimming took 1 base from V and 5 from J; bases not matched to a gene: 8. Germline CDR1 and CDR2: SEHNR and FQNEAQ (reference sequence). The CDR3 DNA reads TGTGCCAGCAGCTTAGTGGGCGGGAGTTCGAACAATGAGCAGTTCTTC. As protein: CASSLVGGSSNNEQFF. The full variable domain, in which reference TRBV7-9 and TRBJ2-1 provide the parts outside the CDR3, is DTGVSQNPRHKITKRGQNVTFRCDPISEHNRLYWYRQTLGQGPEFLTYFQNEAQLEKSRLLSDRFSAERPKGSFSTLEIQRTEQGDSAMYLCASSLVGGSSNNEQFFGPGTRLTVL.

CDR3 sequence: CASSVMTSGRRDTQYF. CDR3 in DNA: TGTGCCAGCAGCGTCATGACTAGCGGGAGAAGGGATACGCAGTATTTT. The J gene is TRBJ2-3, the V gene TRBV7-9; 12 positions match TRBD2. V shed 5 bases and J 6 bases; nucleotides not matched to a gene: 9. This CDR3 comprises 16 residues. The germline V gene has CDR1 SEHNR and CDR2 FQNEAQ (reference sequence).

The chain employs TRBV6-1 and TRBJ1-5; D is uncertain. With 2 bases removed from V and 1 base from J, the gap between germline ends came to 9 bases. The CDR3 runs 15 residues. Germline V lookup: CDR1 MNHNS, CDR2 SASEGT. The CDR3 nucleotides are TGTGCCAGCAGTGAATGGGCGGGGAGCAATCAGCCCCAGCATTTT. Its translation: CASSEWAGSNQPQHF.

CDR3 protein: CASGSGASYNEQFF. The CDR3 DNA is TGTGCCAGCGGGAGCGGGGCATCCTACAATGAGCAGTTCTTC. This rearrangement joins TRBV27 to TRBJ2-1, with 7 bases aligning to TRBD2. Germline CDR1 is MNHEY and CDR2 is SMNVEV (reference sequence). V shed 8 bases, J shed 1 base, and the junction held 5 bases outside the gene matches. The CDR3 covers 14 residues.

This clone was seen more than once but under ten times. V and J are TRBV7-9 and TRBJ2-1; 8 nucleotides align to TRBD1. The trim removed 5 bases at V and 7 bases at J, leaving 1 base unmatched. The CDR3 sequence is 12 residues long. Per the germline V gene, CDR1 is SEHNR and CDR2 is FQNEAQ (reference sequence). For the CDR3, the DNA is TGTGCCAGCAGCCGGACAGGGAATGAGCAGTTCTTC. This translates into CASSRTGNEQFF.

In the case of this clone: A read error may explain this, as a much larger clone is one base away. This rearrangement joins TRBV7-6 to TRBJ2-7; TRBD1 aligns across 9 bases. Germline loops: CDR1 SGHVS, CDR2 FNYEAQ. V was pared by 5 bases and J by 2 bases, with 4 bases of the junction left unmatched. This CDR3 is built from 14 residues. In nucleotides, the CDR3 is TGTGCCAGCAGCCCGGGACAGGGACCCTACGAGCAGTACTTC. It codes for CASSPGQGPYEQYF.

The rearrangement uses TRBV29-1 and TRBJ1-4, with D possibly matching TRBD1 (6 bases). This CDR3 is 14 amino acids long. V lost 4 bases, J lost 8 bases, and 17 bases lay in between. CDR1 and CDR2 from the germline V gene are SQVTM and ANQGSEA. The CDR3 spells CSVARLEGGEKLFF. For the CDR3, the DNA is TGCAGCGTTGCTCGCCTTGAAGGGGGAGAAAAACTGTTTTTT. Complete variable domain (other parts from reference TRBV29-1 and TRBJ1-4): SAVISQKPSRDICQRGTSLTIQCQVDSQVTMMFWYRQQPGQSLTLIATANQGSEATYESGFVIDKFPISRPNLTFSTLTVSNMSPEDSSIYLCSVARLEGGEKLFFGSGTQLSVL.

Details on this clone: This same CDR3 is encoded by further DNA sequences in the sample. The rearrangement links TRBV9 to TRBJ2-3; TRBD2 matches 9 bases. With V trimmed by 3 bases and J by 2 bases, 1 base remained unmatched. CDR1 and CDR2 (germline): SGDLS, YYNGEE. The CDR3 is 14 residues long. The CDR3, as DNA: TGTGCCAGCAGCGCTAGCGGGAACACAGATACGCAGTATTTT. Protein product: CASSASGNTDTQYF.

The rearrangement joins TRBV10-2 to TRBJ1-1; 9 bases line up with TRBD1. The ends lost 8 bases at V and 0 bases at J; junction bases unmatched: 4. The CDR3 sequence is 14 residues long. CDR1 and CDR2 from the germline V gene are WSHSY and SAAADI. The CDR3 DNA is TGCGCCAGCGCCGGGACAGGGATGAACACTGAAGCTTTCTTT. The encoded protein is CASAGTGMNTEAFF.